Listed below are T cell receptor beta chains from one sample, sequenced in a study of cytomegalovirus exposure and HLA in healthy donors. Here immunoSEQ multiplex PCR was the method, and the copy in TCRdb shows in-frame clones only, minus some. This sample contains about 170,000 clones. The sequencing input was PBMCs. The receptor set was obtained from a woman in her sixties in good health and CMV-seronegative. CDR3s include the opening cysteine and the closing phenylalanine or tryptophan. A D gene is named only where the DNA matches it firmly.

v_gene	j_gene	d_gene	CDR3aa	CDR3nt
TRBV5-1	TRBJ2-5	.	CASSLGGQGIEETQYF	TGCGCCAGCAGCTTGGGCGGCCAGGGGATTGAGGAGACCCAGTACTTC
TRBV4-1	TRBJ1-4	.	CASSQALSEKLFF	TGCGCCAGCAGCCAAGCGCTCAGTGAAAAACTGTTTTTT
TRBV7-9	TRBJ1-2	.	CASSLGGQGGYTF	TGTGCCAGCAGCTTAGGGGGCCAGGGTGGCTACACCTTC
TRBV5-1	TRBJ2-7	.	CASSLVIGGGTQYF	TGCGCCAGCAGCTTGGTGATAGGGGGGGGAACGCAGTACTTC
TRBV2	TRBJ2-2	.	CASRSNGELFF	TGTGCCAGCAGGAGTAACGGGGAGCTGTTTTTT
TRBV18	TRBJ2-7	TRBD1	CASSPPSTGGAYEQYF	TGTGCCAGCTCACCACCCTCCACAGGGGGCGCGTACGAGCAGTACTTC
TRBV7-9	TRBJ2-7	.	CASSLYRVGGHF	TGTGCCAGCAGCTTATACAGGGTAGGGGGACACTTC
TRBV5-1	TRBJ2-7	TRBD2	CASSSGLAVSYEQYF	TGCGCCAGCAGCAGTGGACTAGCGGTATCCTACGAGCAGTACTTC
TRBV2	TRBJ1-5	TRBD1	CASRIGHSGGQPQHF	TGTGCCAGCAGGATTGGACACTCAGGGGGTCAGCCCCAGCATTTT
TRBV5-1	TRBJ2-7	.	CASSLGARQSLSYEQYF	TGCGCCAGCAGCTTAGGTGCGAGACAGAGTTTATCATACGAGCAGTACTTC
TRBV29-1	TRBJ1-1	.	CSAGTSEAFF	TGCAGCGCCGGGACTAGTGAAGCTTTCTTT
TRBV28	TRBJ2-3	TRBD2	CASGAGTIDTQYF	TGTGCCAGCGGCGCCGGGACTATAGATACGCAGTATTTT
TRBV7-9	TRBJ2-1	TRBD1	CASSARQGVSYNEQFF	TGTGCCAGCAGCGCTAGACAGGGAGTCTCCTACAATGAGCAGTTCTTC
TRBV5-1	TRBJ2-3	.	CASSLQGSDTQYF	TGCGCCAGCAGCTTACAGGGATCGGATACGCAGTATTTT
TRBV18	TRBJ2-2	.	CASSPGPGVATGELFF	TGTGCCAGCTCACCAGGGCCAGGGGTCGCCACCGGGGAGCTGTTTTTT
TRBV15	TRBJ2-3	.	CATNDAGSGTDTQYF	TGTGCCACCAACGACGCGGGGAGTGGCACAGATACGCAGTATTTT
TRBV5-6	TRBJ2-7	TRBD1	CASSEDPGTGSYEQYF	TGTGCCAGCAGCGAAGATCCCGGGACAGGGTCCTACGAGCAGTACTTC
TRBV11-2	TRBJ2-7	.	CASSPLESTGYYEQYF	TGTGCCAGCAGCCCCCTTGAATCAACAGGGTACTACGAGCAGTACTTC
TRBV18	TRBJ1-5	.	CASSPPTGNNQPQHF	TGTGCCAGCTCACCACCGACAGGTAACAATCAGCCCCAGCATTTT
TRBV28	TRBJ1-2	.	CASSIRRTVGWGYTF	TGTGCCAGCAGTATCCGCCGGACAGTTGGCTGGGGCTACACCTTC
TRBV13	TRBJ1-2	TRBD1	CASSPKGDRGDYGYTF	TGTGCCAGCAGCCCAAAAGGGGACAGGGGGGACTATGGCTACACCTTC
TRBV28	TRBJ1-1	TRBD1	CASSSRDRGHTEAFF	TGTGCCAGCAGTTCCCGGGACAGGGGGCATACTGAAGCTTTCTTT
TRBV9	TRBJ1-5	TRBD1	CASSVGQGVRQPQHF	TGTGCCAGCAGCGTAGGGCAGGGGGTCAGACAGCCCCAGCATTTT
TRBV5-1	TRBJ2-5	TRBD1	CASSFGTVMQETQYF	TGCGCCAGCAGCTTCGGGACAGTGATGCAAGAGACCCAGTACTTC
TRBV7-8	TRBJ2-7	TRBD1	CASSLVGDRDEQYF	TGTGCCAGCAGCTTAGTGGGGGACAGGGACGAGCAGTACTTC
TRBV7-2	TRBJ1-5	.	CASSLRRELNQPQHF	TGTGCCAGCAGCTTAAGGAGGGAGCTGAATCAGCCCCAGCATTTT
TRBV15	TRBJ2-5	.	CATSRAVQETQYF	TGTGCCACCAGCAGAGCAGTCCAAGAGACCCAGTACTTC
TRBV9	TRBJ2-6	TRBD1	CASTQTGAPYWAGANVLTF	TGTGCCAGCACCCAGACAGGGGCGCCCTATTGGGCTGGGGCCAACGTCCTGACTTTC
TRBV23-1	TRBJ2-5	.	CASSHLDREHETQYF	TGCGCCAGCAGTCACCTGGACCGGGAACACGAGACCCAGTACTTC
TRBV15	TRBJ1-3	TRBD1	CATSRGGTGGIKAAGNTIYF	TGTGCCACCAGCAGAGGAGGGACAGGGGGAATTAAGGCCGCTGGAAACACCATATATTTT
TRBV7-6	TRBJ2-3	.	CASSLGGAGYTDTQYF	TGTGCCAGCAGCTTAGGAGGCGCGGGATACACAGATACGCAGTATTTT
TRBV7-6	TRBJ2-1	.	CASSPRNSGNEQFF	TGTGCCAGCAGCCCCCGGAATAGCGGCAATGAGCAGTTCTTC
TRBV4-2	TRBJ1-5	.	CASSQPQKPDQPQHF	TGTGCCAGCAGCCAACCTCAGAAACCTGATCAGCCCCAGCATTTT